Shown below are 8 T cell receptor beta chains from a single sample sequenced in a study of cytomegalovirus exposure and HLA in healthy donors. 60 Vbeta and 13 Jbeta primers were used in PCR. Repertoires were generated with immunoSEQ multiplex PCR, while TCRdb's copy carries only in-frame clones and drops some. Among about 140,000 clones listed, approximately 79% were seen once. Sequencing was performed on PBMCs. The receptors shown here come from a woman aged 25 to 45 in good health and CMV-seronegative.

Written as DNA, the CDR3 is TGTGCTAGTGGTTTGGGGGGACAGGGGTACTCTGGAAACACCATATATTTT. Translated: CASGLGGQGYSGNTIYF. The chain combines TRBV12-5 with TRBJ1-3; the match to TRBD1 covers 10 bases. Germline V gene data show CDR1 as LGHNT and CDR2 as FRNRAP. Losses at the gene ends were 1 base for V and 0 bases for J; bases not matched to a gene: 3. The CDR3 extends over 17 amino acids.

The table lists this clone with a few counts. The chain couples TRBV6-1 to TRBJ2-1, with 10 bases aligning to TRBD2. With V trimmed by 4 bases and J by 5 bases, 5 bases remained unmatched. This CDR3 has 15 amino acids. Germline values: CDR1 MNHNS, CDR2 SASEGT. In nucleotides, the CDR3 is TGTGCCAGCAGTGGGGAGCGGGGGGGAGACAATGAGCAGTTCTTC. This codes for CASSGERGGDNEQFF.

The rearrangement joins TRBV7-9 to TRBJ1-1; D may be TRBD1 (5 bases). V was trimmed by 3 bases and J by 1 base, leaving 6 bases between them. Per germline, CDR1 SEHNR and CDR2 FQNEAQ (reference sequence). The CDR3 covers 13 residues. CDR3 sequence reads: CASSFRANTEAFF. CDR3 coding DNA: TGTGCCAGCAGCTTCAGGGCGAACACTGAAGCTTTCTTT.

This CDR3 is CASSQGFDTGELFF. CDR3 in DNA: TGTGCCAGCAGCCAAGGTTTCGACACCGGGGAGCTGTTTTTT. The chain uses TRBV4-2 and TRBJ2-2; no reliable D call. CDR1 and CDR2 (germline): LGHNA, YNFKEQ. The ends were cut back, 1 base at V and 3 bases at J, with 6 bases in the middle. This CDR3 is built from 14 residues.

This clone was found once. This chain links TRBV25-1 with TRBJ2-2; TRBD2 aligns across 9 bases. This CDR3 is 15 amino acids long. Trimming cost V 5 bases and J 5 bases; bases outside gene matches: 6. Germline V lookup: CDR1 MGHDK, CDR2 SYGVNS. CDR3 sequence: CASSTGRGGTGELFF. CDR3 sequence (DNA): TGTGCCAGCAGTACGGGGCGGGGGGGTACCGGGGAGCTGTTTTTT. Drawing the rest from reference TRBV25-1 and TRBJ2-2, the complete variable domain is EADIYQTPRYLVIGTGKKITLECSQTMGHDKMYWYQQDPGMELHLIHYSYGVNSTEKGDLSSESTVSRIRTEHFPLTLESARPSHTSQYLCASSTGRGGTGELFFGEGSRLTVL.

This clone was counted a few times. V gene TRBV11-3 combines with J gene TRBJ2-1; 7 bases match TRBD1. Germline values: CDR1 SGHNT, CDR2 YENEEA. The CDR3 length is 15 residues. J lost 7 bases, V lost 1 base, and 7 bases had no gene match. The CDR3 nucleotides read TGTGCCAGCAGCTTAGCCCGACAGGGAGTAAATGAGCAGTTCTTC. This encodes CASSLARQGVNEQFF.

This clone was counted a few times. The V and J genes are TRBV6-1 and TRBJ1-5, with D possibly matching TRBD1 (6 bases). Trimming removed 4 bases from V and 7 bases from J, with 20 bases in between. CDR1 and CDR2 from the germline V gene are MNHNS and SASEGT. This CDR3 has 16 amino acids. The CDR3 sequence: CASSVIRVDSRQPQHF. CDR3 nucleotides: TGTGCCAGCAGTGTAATTCGGGTGGACAGCCGACAGCCCCAGCATTTT.

The chain combines TRBV6-5 with TRBJ1-5; TRBD1 matches 7 bases. The germline V gene has CDR1 MNHEY and CDR2 SVGAGI. Trimming took 0 bases from V and 7 from J; bases not matched to a gene: 6. The CDR3 is made up of 15 amino acids. The CDR3 nucleotides read TGTGCCAGCAGTTACTCGGCAGGGGGTTGGCAGCCCCAGCATTTT. Translation: CASSYSAGGWQPQHF.